The sequence of this T cell receptor beta chain was determined in a study of breast tumors, draining lymph nodes, adjacent tissues. TCRdb called the multiplex PCR reads again in MiXCR, with one record for every CDR3 protein. Of about 180,000 distinct CDR3 sequences listed, 30% to 35% were seen once; the top ten hold around 4.1%. Study-wide results and limits: Most tumor T cells seemingly derive from lymph node, then expand in tumor.

The lymph nodes were axillary draining lymph nodes from breast cancer patients. This clonotype was observed at least ten times. Its antigen remains unidentified. The sequenced sample consisted of axillary lymph node tissue. The receptor was derived from a female donor with breast cancer. Some clones in this sample may be carry-over from other donors' samples.

The CDR3 bases are TGTGCCACCAGTGATTACCCAGGGAGGGATGGTGGCTACACCTTC. Amino acids: CATSDYPGRDGGYTF. This rearrangement joins TRBV24-1 to TRBJ1-2; possible D gene TRBD1, 5 bases. This CDR3 is built from 15 residues. V gave up 2 bases and J gave up 7 bases, with 16 bases separating them. Germline CDR1 and CDR2: KGHDR and SFDVKD.